Listed here are 30 T cell receptor beta chains from one sample, sequenced in a study of naive and memory T cell subsets. Two oligonucleotides, mixed equimolar, formed the beta constant-region primer covering TRBC1 and TRBC2. TCRdb passed the UMI-ligation and nested PCR reads through MiXCR, listing each CDR3 protein once. This sample has 120,000 to 150,000 distinct CDR3 sequences, with approximately 15% found just once. The sequencing sample was made of naive CD4+ T cells from blood. The source of these receptors is a human donor in good health.

CDR3 in amino acids: CASSPMGSPGQGEQFF. In DNA, the CDR3 is TGTGCCAGCTCACCAATGGGCTCGCCCGGGCAAGGTGAGCAGTTCTTC. J is TRBJ2-1 and V is TRBV18; unclear D gene. CDR1 is KGHSH and CDR2 is LQKENI in the germline V gene. V dropped 2 bases and J dropped 9 bases, with 20 bases sitting between them. The CDR3 covers 16 residues.

CDR3: CASSLAGRMNTEAFF. CDR3 sequence (DNA): TGTGCCAGCAGCTTAGCCGGACGGATGAACACTGAAGCTTTCTTT. The genes are TRBV7-8 and TRBJ1-1; no clear D. Trimming pared 0 bases from V and 0 bases from J, leaving 8 bases between. Per germline, CDR1 SGHVS and CDR2 FQNEAQ. CDR3 length equals 15 residues.

This clonotype was detected a few times. The rearrangement links TRBV12-3 or TRBV12-4 to TRBJ2-2; D unresolved. Trimming removed 4 bases at V and 4 bases at J, with 13 bases between. The CDR3 has 15 amino acids. CDR3 bases: TGTGCCAGCAGTTCCGGCAGACCGGGCACCGGGGAGCTGTTTTTT. It is translated as CASSSGRPGTGELFF.

The chain recombines TRBV11-2 with TRBJ1-2; 8 bases agree with TRBD1. The CDR3 extends over 14 amino acids. J was trimmed by 2 bases and V by 4 bases; bases with no gene match: 3. Germline CDR1 SGHAT, CDR2 FQNNGV. CDR3 sequence (DNA): TGTGCCAGCAGCTCGGACAGGGTCAACTATGGCTACACCTTC. This translates into CASSSDRVNYGYTF.

This clonotype was seen more than once but under ten times. V is TRBV28 and J is TRBJ2-7; no clear D gene. CDR1 and CDR2 (germline): MDHEN, SYDVKM. CDR3 length: 14 residues. V was cut by 5 bases and J by 4 bases, with 15 bases left in between. The CDR3 sequence: CASSPPAYVYEQYF. CDR3 DNA sequence: TGTGCCAGCAGTCCCCCCGCCTACGTTTACGAGCAGTACTTC.

This chain uses TRBV3-1 with TRBJ2-7; D might be TRBD1 (5 bases). The germline gives CDR1 LGHDT, CDR2 YNNKEL (reference sequence). This CDR3 is 14 amino acids long. V was clipped by 2 bases and J by 5 bases, with 13 bases between them. CDR3 DNA: TGTGCCAGCAGCCAATACACCAGGGTCAACGAGCAGTACTTC. This translates into CASSQYTRVNEQYF.

This clonotype showed up just once. The CDR3 nucleotides read TGCAGTGCTCTCGGACTAGCGCAGTACTCCTACGAGCAGTACTTC. Amino acid sequence: CSALGLAQYSYEQYF. The J gene is TRBJ2-7, the V gene TRBV20-1; 9 positions agree with TRBD2. CDR3 size: 15 residues. Looked up from germline, CDR1 is DFQATT and CDR2 is SNEGSKA (reference sequence). The V gene end was trimmed by 5 bases and the J gene end by 0 bases; junction bases not matched to a gene: 8.

The DNA of the CDR3 is TGTGCCACCGAACAGGGATCTGGTCAGCCCCAGCATTTT. Amino acids: CATEQGSGQPQHF. The chain carries TRBV15 and TRBJ1-5; perhaps TRBD1 as D (6 bases). This CDR3 is built from 13 residues. The germline CDR1 and CDR2 sequences are LNHNV and YYDKDF (reference sequence). The germline V and J ends were trimmed by 8 bases and 6 bases, with 14 bases remaining between them.

At least ten counts were recorded for this clonotype. The J gene is TRBJ2-7, the V gene TRBV12-3 or TRBV12-4; 7 nucleotides agree with TRBD2. V trimming: 7 bases; J trimming: 5 bases; junction bases outside the gene matches: 5. This CDR3 has 12 residues. CDR3 region: CASTLGGDEQYF. CDR3 bases: TGTGCCAGCACCCTGGGGGGGGACGAGCAGTACTTC.

This clonotype has just a few counts. V gene TRBV30 combines with J gene TRBJ1-1; possible D gene TRBD1, 6 bases. With 4 bases removed from V and 6 bases from J, the gap between germline ends came to 12 bases. Germline loops: CDR1 GTSNPN, CDR2 SVGIG (reference sequence). The CDR3 is 12 residues long. The CDR3 region is CAWNTGKAEAFF. The CDR3 bases are TGTGCCTGGAATACAGGGAAGGCTGAAGCTTTCTTT.

The sample holds many counts of this clonotype. The chain uses TRBV27 and TRBJ2-3; D possibly corresponds to TRBD2 (6 bases). The germline gives CDR1 MNHEY, CDR2 SMNVEV (reference sequence). Trimming took off 3 bases at V and 0 bases at J, with 13 bases between the two ends. The CDR3 runs to 16 residues. In DNA form, the CDR3 reads TGTGCCAGCAGTTTTCTGGCGGGGCCTAGCACAGATACGCAGTATTTT. Translating it yields CASSFLAGPSTDTQYF.

The gene calls are TRBV6-2 or TRBV6-3 and TRBJ2-1; TRBD1 aligns across 7 bases. CDR3 size: 14 residues. Germline assignment: CDR1 MNHEY and CDR2 SVGEGT. The J segment lost 2 bases and the V segment lost 6 bases, leaving 4 bases of the junction unmatched. As DNA, the CDR3 is TGTGCCAGCAGCCGACAGGGTCCCTACAATGAGCAGTTCTTC. Translation gives CASSRQGPYNEQFF.

The V call is TRBV3-1, the J call TRBJ1-2, with 9 bases identical to TRBD1. Germline lookup yields CDR1 LGHDT and CDR2 YNNKEL (reference sequence). CDR3 size: 17 residues. The V and J ends lost 4 bases and 0 bases, in that order; junction bases with no gene match: 9. The CDR3, as DNA: TGTGCCAGCAGCCTGAGGACAGGGGCACATACTAACTATGGCTACACCTTC. Amino acids: CASSLRTGAHTNYGYTF.

This clonotype was seen many times. V usage is TRBV30 and J usage is TRBJ2-5; possible D gene TRBD1, 6 bases. There are 13 residues in the CDR3. The germline V gene has CDR1 GTSNPN and CDR2 SVGIG (reference sequence). V gave up 5 bases and J gave up 4 bases, with 14 bases separating them. The CDR3 bases are TGTGCCTGGGGCTTACAGGGTGCAGAGACCCAGTACTTC. It encodes CAWGLQGAETQYF.

The sample holds a few counts of this clonotype. V and J are TRBV9 and TRBJ2-1; tentatively, D is TRBD2 (6 bases). The CDR3 length is 16 residues. The germline gives CDR1 SGDLS, CDR2 YYNGEE. Trimming cost V 0 bases and J 4 bases, with 14 bases left between them. CDR3 protein: CASSVATEGPYNEQFF. In DNA form, the CDR3 reads TGTGCCAGCAGCGTAGCTACGGAGGGTCCATACAATGAGCAGTTCTTC.

This clonotype was counted between two and nine times. V is TRBV29-1 and J is TRBJ2-1; TRBD1 agrees at 11 bases. The CDR3 consists of 18 residues. Germline CDR1 and CDR2: SQVTM and ANQGSEA. The junction had 10 bases not matched to a gene; V was cut back by 1 base and J by 2 bases. CDR3 sequence: CSVEGGQGALGAYNEQFF. The CDR3 bases are TGCAGCGTTGAAGGCGGACAGGGGGCCCTGGGTGCCTACAATGAGCAGTTCTTC.

The V gene is TRBV3-1, the J gene TRBJ2-5; TRBD2 matches at 15 bases. Germline values: CDR1 LGHDT, CDR2 YNNKEL (reference sequence). The V gene end was trimmed by 0 bases and the J gene end by 6 bases; junction bases not matched to a gene: 8. This CDR3 comprises 18 residues. The CDR3 reads CASSQDFRTSGRVKTQYF. The DNA for the CDR3 is TGTGCCAGCAGCCAAGATTTCCGGACTAGCGGGAGGGTCAAGACCCAGTACTTC.

V is TRBV7-3 and J is TRBJ1-2; 12 bases line up with TRBD1. Germline V gene lookup returns CDR1 SGHTA and CDR2 FQGTGA. This CDR3 comprises 18 residues. Losses at the gene ends were 5 bases for V and 3 bases for J; bases not matched to a gene: 13. The CDR3 region is CASSPTGTGGEVYYGYTF. DNA for the CDR3: TGTGCCAGCAGCCCCACCGGGACAGGGGGCGAGGTTTACTATGGCTACACCTTC.

This clonotype was picked up a small number of times. This chain links TRBV18 with TRBJ1-1; D is unresolved. The CDR3 is 13 residues long. The ends were cut back, 0 bases at V and 4 bases at J, with 6 bases in the middle. Germline V gene sequence: CDR1 KGHSH, CDR2 LQKENI. In nucleotides, the CDR3 is TGTGCCAGCTCACCACCGGAGGGCACTGAAGCTTTCTTT. Translation: CASSPPEGTEAFF.

This clonotype appeared a few times. This rearrangement joins TRBV6-5 to TRBJ2-7; 9 bases agree with TRBD2. Germline trimming cut 6 bases from V and 4 bases from J; bases unmatched to any gene: 10. CDR1 is MNHEY, CDR2 SVGAGI, per germline. The CDR3 runs to 15 residues. CDR3 DNA: TGTGCCAGCAGCCAATCCCGAAGCGGGAGGTACGAGCAGTACTTC. This codes for CASSQSRSGRYEQYF.

This clonotype has just a few counts. The chain combines TRBV5-1 with TRBJ1-2, with unresolved D. Germline values: CDR1 SGHRS, CDR2 YFSETQ. The V gene lost 0 bases and the J gene lost 1 base, with 10 bases spanning the gap. The CDR3 has 15 residues. The CDR3, as DNA: TGCGCCAGCAGCTTGGACCCAGGAGTTAACTATGGCTACACCTTC. Translating it yields CASSLDPGVNYGYTF.

The chain has TRBV7-2 and TRBJ1-5, with 8 bases lining up with TRBD1. The germline V gene has CDR1 SGHTA and CDR2 FQGNSA. This CDR3 region has 13 residues. J gave up 5 bases and V 4 bases, and 1 base lay outside the gene matches. CDR3 region: CASSSDRDQPQHF. The CDR3, as DNA: TGTGCCAGCAGCTCGGACAGGGATCAGCCCCAGCATTTT.

The chain has TRBV20-1 and TRBJ1-1; 7 nucleotides match TRBD1. The CDR3 loop spans 14 amino acids. V lost 3 bases and J lost 1; bases outside the gene matches: 5. Germline values: CDR1 DFQATT, CDR2 SNEGSKA (reference sequence). The CDR3 nucleotides read TGCAGTGCTAGTAGGGGGCCGTGGAACACTGAAGCTTTCTTT. Translated, it gives CSASRGPWNTEAFF.

This clonotype was observed a few times. This rearrangement joins TRBV28 to TRBJ1-1; no reliable D call. This CDR3 is built from 16 residues. In germline, CDR1 is MDHEN, CDR2 SYDVKM. V was trimmed by 4 bases and J by 0 bases, leaving 15 bases between them. The CDR3, as DNA: TGTGCCAGCAGTTCGGGAGCGGAGAGCCTGAACACTGAAGCTTTCTTT. Translating it yields CASSSGAESLNTEAFF.

The J gene is TRBJ2-7, the V gene TRBV6-6, with D maybe TRBD2 (5 bases). The CDR3 runs 14 residues. The V gene lost 2 bases and the J gene lost 2 bases, with 10 bases spanning the gap. Germline CDR1 is MNHNY and CDR2 is SVGAGI (reference sequence). The CDR3 here is CASSYADYTYEQYF. The CDR3 bases are TGTGCCAGCAGTTACGCTGACTACACCTACGAGCAGTACTTC.

This clonotype was seen repeatedly, ten times or more. The chain carries TRBV3-1 and TRBJ2-7, with D uncertain. This CDR3 contains 12 residues. CDR1 is LGHDT and CDR2 is YNNKEL in the germline V gene (reference sequence). V was shortened by 1 base and J by 4 bases, with 5 bases between the two germline ends. The CDR3 region is CASSQVRYEQYF. The CDR3 DNA sequence: TGTGCCAGCAGCCAAGTGCGGTACGAGCAGTACTTC.

The chain employs TRBV14 and TRBJ2-3, with 13 bases matching TRBD2. J lost 2 bases, V lost 4 bases, and 9 bases had no gene match. The CDR3 is made up of 18 amino acids. CDR1 and CDR2 from the germline V gene are SGHDN and FVKESK. The CDR3 sequence is CASSPSIGLAGDTDTQYF. CDR3 nucleotide sequence: TGTGCCAGCAGCCCATCGATCGGACTAGCGGGAGACACAGATACGCAGTATTTT.

The chain links TRBV7-2 to TRBJ1-3; no definite D call. The CDR3 spans 15 residues. V lost 2 bases, J lost 7 bases, and 15 bases lay in between. In germline, CDR1 is SGHTA, CDR2 FQGNSA. The CDR3 DNA reads TGTGCCAGCAGCTTACGGGAGGCCAGGTGGAACACCATATATTTT. Its translation: CASSLREARWNTIYF.

This clonotype has more than one count but fewer than ten. The chain has TRBV5-4 and TRBJ2-3, with 10 bases that match TRBD2. V shed 4 bases and J 2 bases; nucleotides not matched to a gene: 7. The CDR3 runs to 16 residues. CDR1 SGHNT and CDR2 YYREEE come from the germline V gene (reference sequence). The CDR3: CASSRGLADFTDTQYF. The DNA for the CDR3 is TGTGCCAGCAGCCGCGGACTAGCGGATTTCACAGATACGCAGTATTTT.

This clonotype was seen a handful of times. V and J are TRBV5-1 and TRBJ2-5; TRBD1 matches at 7 bases. Trimming took 4 bases from V and 2 from J; bases not matched to a gene: 8. CDR1 and CDR2 from the germline V gene are SGHRS and YFSETQ. The CDR3 contains 15 residues. The CDR3 here is CASSKLGTDQETQYF. The CDR3 nucleotides read TGCGCCAGCAGCAAACTTGGGACAGATCAAGAGACCCAGTACTTC.